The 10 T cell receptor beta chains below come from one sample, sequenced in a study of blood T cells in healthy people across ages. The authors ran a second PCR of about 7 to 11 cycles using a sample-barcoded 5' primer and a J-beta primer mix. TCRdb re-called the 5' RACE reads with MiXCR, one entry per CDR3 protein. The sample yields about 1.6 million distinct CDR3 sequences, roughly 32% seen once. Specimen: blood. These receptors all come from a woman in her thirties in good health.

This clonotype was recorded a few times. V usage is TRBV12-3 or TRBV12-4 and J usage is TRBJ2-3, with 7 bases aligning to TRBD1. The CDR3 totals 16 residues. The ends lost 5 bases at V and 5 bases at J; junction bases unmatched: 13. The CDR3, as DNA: TGTGCCAGCAGTAACCAGGGGGATGCTGTAGGAGATACGCAGTATTTT. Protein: CASSNQGDAVGDTQYF.

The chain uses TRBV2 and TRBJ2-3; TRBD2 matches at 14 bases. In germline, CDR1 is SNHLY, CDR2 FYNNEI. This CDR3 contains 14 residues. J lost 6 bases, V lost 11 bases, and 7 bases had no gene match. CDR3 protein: CASGLAGVTDTQYF. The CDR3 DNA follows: TGTGCCTCGGGACTAGCGGGAGTCACGGATACGCAGTATTTT.

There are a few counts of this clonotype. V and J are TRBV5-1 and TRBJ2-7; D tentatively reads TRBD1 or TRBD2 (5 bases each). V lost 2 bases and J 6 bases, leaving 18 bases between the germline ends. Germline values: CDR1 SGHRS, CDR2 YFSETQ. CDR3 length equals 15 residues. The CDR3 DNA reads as TGCGCCAGCAGCTTAGGGACGGTGACCGATGCCGAGCAGTACTTC. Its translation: CASSLGTVTDAEQYF. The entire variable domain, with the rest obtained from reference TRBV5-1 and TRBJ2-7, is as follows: KAGVTQTPRYLIKTRGQQVTLSCSPISGHRSVSWYQQTPGQGLQFLFEYFSETQRNKGNFPGRFSGRQFSNSRSEMNVSTLELGDSALYLCASSLGTVTDAEQYFGPGTRLTVT.

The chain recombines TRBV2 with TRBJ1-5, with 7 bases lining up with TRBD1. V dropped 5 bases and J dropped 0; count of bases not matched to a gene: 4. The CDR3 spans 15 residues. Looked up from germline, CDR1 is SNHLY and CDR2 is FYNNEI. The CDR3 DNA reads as TGTGCCAGCAGTACTTGGACAGGTAGCAATCAGCCCCAGCATTTT. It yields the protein CASSTWTGSNQPQHF.

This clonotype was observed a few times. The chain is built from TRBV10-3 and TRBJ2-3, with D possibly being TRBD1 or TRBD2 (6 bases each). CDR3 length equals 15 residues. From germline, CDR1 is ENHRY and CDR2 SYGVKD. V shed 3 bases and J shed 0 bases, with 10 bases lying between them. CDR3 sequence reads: CAISDKGGSTDTQYF. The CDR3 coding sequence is TGTGCCATCAGTGATAAGGGGGGTAGCACAGATACGCAGTATTTT.

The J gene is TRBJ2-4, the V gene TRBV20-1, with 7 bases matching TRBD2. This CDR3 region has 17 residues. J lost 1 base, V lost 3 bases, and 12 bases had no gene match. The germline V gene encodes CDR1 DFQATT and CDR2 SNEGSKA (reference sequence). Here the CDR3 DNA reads TGCAGTGCTAGGCCATCCGGACTAGGTCGGGCCAAAAACATTCAGTACTTC. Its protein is CSARPSGLGRAKNIQYF.

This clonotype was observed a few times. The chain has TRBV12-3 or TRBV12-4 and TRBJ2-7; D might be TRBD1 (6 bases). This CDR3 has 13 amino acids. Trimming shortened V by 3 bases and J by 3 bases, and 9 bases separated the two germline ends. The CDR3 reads CASSFNRDYEQYF. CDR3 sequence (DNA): TGTGCCAGCAGTTTCAACAGGGACTACGAGCAGTACTTC.

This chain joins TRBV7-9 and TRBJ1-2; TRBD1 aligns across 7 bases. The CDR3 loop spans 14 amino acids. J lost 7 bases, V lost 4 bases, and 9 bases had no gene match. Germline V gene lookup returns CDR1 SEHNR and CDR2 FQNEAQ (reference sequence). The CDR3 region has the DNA TGTGCCAGCAGCTACAATACAGGGGATGGTGGCTACACCTTC. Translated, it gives CASSYNTGDGGYTF.

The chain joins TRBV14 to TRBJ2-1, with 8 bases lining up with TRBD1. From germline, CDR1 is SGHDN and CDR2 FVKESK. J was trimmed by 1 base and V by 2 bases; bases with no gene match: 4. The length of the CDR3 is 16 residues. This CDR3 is CASSQPGTGSYNEQFF. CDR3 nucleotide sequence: TGTGCCAGCAGCCAACCCGGGACAGGTTCCTACAATGAGCAGTTCTTC.

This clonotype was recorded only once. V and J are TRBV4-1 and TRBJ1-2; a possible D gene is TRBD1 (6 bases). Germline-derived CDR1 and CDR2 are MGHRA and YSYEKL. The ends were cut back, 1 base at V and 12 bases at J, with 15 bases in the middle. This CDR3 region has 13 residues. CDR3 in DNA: TGCGCCAGCAGCCAAGTGGGGGCGCGGGGCCACACCTTC. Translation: CASSQVGARGHTF.